Listed below are T cell receptor beta chains from one sample, sequenced in a study of blood T cell repertoires in COVID-19. Here immunoSEQ multiplex PCR was the method, and the copy in TCRdb shows in-frame clones only, minus some. The sample records tens of thousands of clones, 80% being singletons. The sequencing sample was made of peripheral blood. The source of these receptors is a woman in her 70s with acute or convalescent COVID-19. Both conserved end residues are part of each CDR3. A D gene is named only where the DNA matches it firmly. A row's size may be missing; if present it is once, few, many or a size class.

V: TRBV6-6
length: 15
J: TRBJ2-3
size: -
D: -
DNA: TGTGCCAGCAGTTCGCTCCAGGGACACACAGATACGCAGTATTTT
CDR3: CASSSLQGHTDTQYF

V: TRBV12-1
length: 21
J: TRBJ2-2
size: -
D: -
DNA: -
CDR3: CASSFGPGTSGIVSNTGELFF

V: TRBV14
length: 13
J: TRBJ1-1
size: -
D: -
DNA: TGTGCCAGCAGCCAAGGGACAGTCACTGAAGCTTTCTTT
CDR3: CASSQGTVTEAFF

V: TRBV6-2/TRBV6-3
length: 17
J: TRBJ2-7
size: -
D: -
DNA: TGTGCCAGCAGTTACACGGGGGTGAGGTTAAAGGGCCACGAGCAGTACTTC
CDR3: CASSYTGVRLKGHEQYF

V: TRBV9
length: 14
J: TRBJ1-3
size: -
D: -
DNA: TGTGCCAGCAGCGACACAGACTCTGGAAACACCATATATTTT
CDR3: CASSDTDSGNTIYF

V: TRBV3-1/TRBV3-2
length: 14
J: TRBJ1-2
size: -
D: -
DNA: TGTGCCAGCAGCCCAATAGGGGGGGCGGGTGGCTACACCTTC
CDR3: CASSPIGGAGGYTF

V: TRBV29-1
length: 12
J: TRBJ1-2
size: few
D: -
DNA: TGCAGCGTTGCGAGGGATAACTATGGCTACACCTTC
CDR3: CSVARDNYGYTF

V: TRBV4-1
length: 15
J: TRBJ1-1
size: -
D: TRBD1
DNA: TGCGCCAGCAGCCAACACGACAGGGTTGAAACTGAAGCTTTCTTT
CDR3: CASSQHDRVETEAFF

V: TRBV11-2
length: 15
J: TRBJ1-4
size: -
D: -
DNA: TGTGCCAGCAGTAAACAGGGAGTGCCTGCCGAAAAACTGTTTTTT
CDR3: CASSKQGVPAEKLFF

V: TRBV11-2
length: 14
J: TRBJ1-4
size: -
D: -
DNA: TGTGCCAGCAGCTTAGCCGGGGGGGACGAAAAACTGTTTTTT
CDR3: CASSLAGGDEKLFF

V: TRBV19
length: 15
J: TRBJ2-2
size: -
D: TRBD1
DNA: TGTGCCAGTAGTATGATAGGACAGGGGCCCGGGGAGCTGTTTTTT
CDR3: CASSMIGQGPGELFF

V: TRBV5-5
length: 17
J: TRBJ2-7
size: -
D: TRBD1
DNA: TGTGCCAGCAGCGCCGGGACAGGGGGCGCGAGCTCCTACGAGCAGTACTTC
CDR3: CASSAGTGGASSYEQYF

V: TRBV7-6
length: 16
J: TRBJ2-7
size: -
D: TRBD2
DNA: TGTGCCAGCAGCCCCTCTCTGCAGCGGGGGTCCTACGAGCAGTACTTC
CDR3: CASSPSLQRGSYEQYF

V: TRBV7-8
length: 15
J: TRBJ2-7
size: -
D: -
DNA: TGTGCCAGCAGCTCTTCGCAGGGGATTCACTACGAGCAGTACTTC
CDR3: CASSSSQGIHYEQYF

V: TRBV7-8
length: 15
J: TRBJ1-1
size: once
D: -
DNA: TGTGCCAGCAGCCCTAGGGTGGGAGGGAACACTGAAGCTTTCTTT
CDR3: CASSPRVGGNTEAFF

V: TRBV13
length: 15
J: TRBJ2-5
size: -
D: -
DNA: TGTGCCAGCAGCTTCGGCGGGACAGCCCAAGAGACCCAGTACTTC
CDR3: CASSFGGTAQETQYF

V: TRBV10-3
length: 17
J: TRBJ2-3
size: once
D: TRBD2
DNA: TGTGCCATCAGTGAGAGGTTTGGGACTAGCGGGGTCGATACGCAGTATTTT
CDR3: CAISERFGTSGVDTQYF

V: TRBV5-6
length: 13
J: TRBJ2-7
size: -
D: -
DNA: TGTGCCAGCAGCTTGGACAGAGCCTACGAGCAGTACTTC
CDR3: CASSLDRAYEQYF

V: TRBV19
length: 15
J: TRBJ1-2
size: -
D: -
DNA: TGTGCCAGTAGTCTCCGGGACACTGTAAACTATGGCTACACCTTC
CDR3: CASSLRDTVNYGYTF

V: TRBV5-5
length: 19
J: TRBJ2-5
size: -
D: TRBD2
DNA: TGTGCCAGCAGCTTTTCCCCCCGGGAGCTCTACGGGGGGCAAGAGACCCAGTACTTC
CDR3: CASSFSPRELYGGQETQYF

V: TRBV6-5
length: 13
J: TRBJ2-1
size: -
D: -
DNA: TGTGCCAGCATCTCTCTCGGGAGTGCTGAGCAGTTCTTC
CDR3: CASISLGSAEQFF

V: TRBV5-1
length: 16
J: TRBJ2-3
size: -
D: TRBD2
DNA: TGCGCCAGCAGCTTAGTTAGCGGGGTTTTGATCGATACGCAGTATTTT
CDR3: CASSLVSGVLIDTQYF

V: TRBV18
length: 15
J: TRBJ2-1
size: -
D: -
DNA: TGTGCCAGCGCACTTGGCGGAGTGAGCTACAATGAGCAGTTCTTC
CDR3: CASALGGVSYNEQFF

V: TRBV7-2
length: 13
J: TRBJ1-5
size: -
D: -
DNA: TGTGCCAGCAGCTCAACAGGGAATCAGCCCCAGCATTTT
CDR3: CASSSTGNQPQHF

V: TRBV2
length: 16
J: TRBJ1-2
size: -
D: -
DNA: TGTGCCAGCAGTGGGGGCGTCCTCGTTGCTAACTATGGCTACACCTTC
CDR3: CASSGGVLVANYGYTF

V: TRBV13
length: 13
J: TRBJ1-2
size: few
D: -
DNA: TGTGCCAGCAGCGCCCGACAGAGCTATGGCTACACCTTC
CDR3: CASSARQSYGYTF

V: TRBV6-6
length: 14
J: TRBJ2-7
size: few
D: TRBD2
DNA: TGTGCCAGCAGGTCTAGCGGGGGGACGCACGAGCAGTACTTC
CDR3: CASRSSGGTHEQYF

V: TRBV7-3
length: 14
J: TRBJ1-5
size: -
D: TRBD1
DNA: TGTGCCAGCAGCTCCGGGACAGGGTCTCAGCCCCAGCATTTT
CDR3: CASSSGTGSQPQHF

V: TRBV7-2
length: 14
J: TRBJ1-2
size: -
D: -
DNA: TGTGCCAGCAGCTCGTCACAGGGTTGGGATGGCTACACCTTC
CDR3: CASSSSQGWDGYTF

V: TRBV7-9
length: 12
J: TRBJ1-2
size: -
D: -
DNA: TGTGCCAGCAGCTCCGGGGGCTATGGCTACACCTTC
CDR3: CASSSGGYGYTF

V: TRBV7-9
length: 17
J: TRBJ2-1
size: -
D: TRBD2
DNA: TGTGCCAGCAGCAAGGGGAGCGGGGGAAGCTCCTACAATGAGCAGTTCTTC
CDR3: CASSKGSGGSSYNEQFF

V: TRBV7-2
length: 14
J: TRBJ2-7
size: -
D: TRBD1
DNA: TGTGCCAGCAGCGGGGACAGGGGGCCCTACGAGCAGTACTTC
CDR3: CASSGDRGPYEQYF

V: TRBV27
length: 13
J: TRBJ2-5
size: -
D: TRBD1
DNA: TGTGCCAGCAGTCGGGACAGGACAGAGACCCAGTACTTC
CDR3: CASSRDRTETQYF